What follows are 21 T cell receptor beta chains derived from one specimen sequenced in a study of a mutant IDH1 vaccine in newly diagnosed glioma. Time point indicated: week 35, safety follow-up. Every single dose of the vaccine, 300 ug of mutant IDH1 20-mer peptide, came with topical imiquimod. Generated by immunoSEQ multiplex PCR, the TCRdb table keeps only in-frame clones and is missing some. The table records 31,000 or so clones, roughly 80% of them present only once. These TCRs' antigens remain unknown. The input for sequencing was PBMCs, taken from a glioma patient whose treatment included an IDH1 peptide vaccine. These TCRs come from a man aged 25 to 40 with glioma.

The chain joins TRBV7-9 to TRBJ2-5, with 7 bases fitting TRBD2. The DNA end favors TRBJ2-7, so the J call may be wrong. Germline V gene lookup returns CDR1 SEHNR and CDR2 FQNEAQ (reference sequence). CDR3 length: 15 residues. The CDR3 sequence: CASSPEGRENYEQYF. DNA for the CDR3: TGTGCCAGCAGCCCCGAGGGGCGGGAGAACTACGAGCAGTACTTC.

The chain uses TRBV11-1 and TRBJ1-4, with TRBD1 as a possible D gene (6 bases). CDR3 length: 13 amino acids. Germline loops: CDR1 SGHAT, CDR2 FQDESV (reference sequence). Between the trimmed V and J ends, which lost 6 bases and 8 bases, there was a span of 13 bases. CDR3 DNA sequence: TGTGCCAGCAGACCAAAGGGGGAGGAAAAACTGTTTTTT. This gives the protein CASRPKGEEKLFF.

The CDR3 here is CASSKDSSAGANVLTF. The CDR3 nucleotides are TGCGCCAGCAGCAAGGACAGTTCGGCTGGGGCCAACGTCCTGACTTTC. The chain is built from TRBV5-1 and TRBJ2-6; a weak D match, TRBD1 (6 bases). Germline CDR1 is SGHRS and CDR2 is YFSETQ. This CDR3 is built from 16 residues. V was clipped by 4 bases and J by 2 bases, with 13 bases between them.

J is TRBJ1-2 and V is TRBV4-1, with 8 bases matching TRBD1. Trimming removed 2 bases from V and 6 bases from J; junction bases left unmatched: 11. Germline-derived CDR1 and CDR2 are MGHRA and YSYEKL. The CDR3 contains 16 residues. For the CDR3, the DNA is TGCGCCAGCAGCCAATTCCAGGGGGCGATCAGTAATGGCTACACCTTC. Amino acid sequence: CASSQFQGAISNGYTF.

This clone has just one count. This chain links TRBV7-2 with TRBJ2-2; no reliable D call. V gave up 1 base and J gave up 6 bases, with 6 bases separating them. CDR3 length equals 13 residues. In germline, CDR1 is SGHTA, CDR2 FQGNSA. This CDR3 reads CASSLVASGELFF. Here the CDR3 DNA reads TGTGCCAGCAGCTTAGTAGCCTCCGGGGAGCTGTTTTTT.

V and J are TRBV27 and TRBJ1-1; possibly TRBD1 for D (5 bases). Germline CDR1 reads MNHEY; CDR2 reads SMNVEV (reference sequence). The CDR3 loop spans 13 amino acids. V gave up 6 bases and J gave up 3 bases, with 11 bases separating them. CDR3 coding DNA: TGTGCCAGCAGCGCGACCAGGGACACTGAAGCTTTCTTT. It codes for CASSATRDTEAFF.

This clone was observed a few times. The genes are TRBV11-3 and TRBJ2-2; 11 bases line up with TRBD1. The CDR3 has 17 residues. Germline lookup yields CDR1 SGHNT and CDR2 YENEEA. J gave up 5 bases and V 5 bases, and 10 bases lay outside the gene matches. CDR3 bases: TGTGCCAGCAGCCCCCAGCCTGGACAGGGGGCAACCGGGGAGCTGTTTTTT. Translated, it gives CASSPQPGQGATGELFF.

The chain recombines TRBV18 with TRBJ2-1, with 11 bases matching TRBD1. Germline lookup yields CDR1 KGHSH and CDR2 LQKENI. Unmatched junction bases numbered 4, after V lost 3 bases and J lost 3 bases. The CDR3 is made up of 16 amino acids. This CDR3 reads CASSPQGTGGYNEQFF. In DNA, the CDR3 is TGTGCCAGCTCACCGCAAGGGACAGGGGGCTACAATGAGCAGTTCTTC.

V is TRBV4-1 and J is TRBJ1-2, with 8 nucleotides matching TRBD1. The V gene end was trimmed by 5 bases and the J gene end by 4 bases; junction bases not matched to a gene: 6. The CDR3 covers 14 residues. Germline V CDR1 and CDR2: MGHRA, YSYEKL. The CDR3 DNA reads TGCGCCAGCAGCTTGACCGGACAGGGCTATGGCTACACCTTC. Amino acids: CASSLTGQGYGYTF.

The CDR3 DNA sequence: TGTGCCAGCAGCAACAGACAGGATGTAGGCTACACCTTC. Its protein product is CASSNRQDVGYTF. The chain has TRBV7-9 and TRBJ1-2; a weak D match, TRBD1 (6 bases). Germline V CDR1 and CDR2: SEHNR, FQNEAQ (reference sequence). The V and J ends lost 5 bases and 8 bases respectively, with 15 bases between them. The CDR3 extends over 13 amino acids.

This clone was recorded once. The chain employs TRBV10-3 and TRBJ2-1; D may be TRBD2 (6 bases). Germline CDR1 is ENHRY and CDR2 is SYGVKD. V dropped 3 bases and J dropped 2 bases, with 8 bases sitting between them. The CDR3 is made up of 14 amino acids. This chain's CDR3 is CAISDASAYNEQFF. The CDR3 coding sequence is TGTGCCATCAGTGATGCTAGCGCCTACAATGAGCAGTTCTTC.

The CDR3 coding sequence is TGTGCTAGTGGTTTCATAGCGGGAGGGCCCACGATTAGCACAGATACGCAGTATTTT. It encodes CASGFIAGGPTISTDTQYF. The chain uses TRBV12-5 and TRBJ2-3; 11 bases fit TRBD2. Looked up from germline, CDR1 is LGHNT and CDR2 is FRNRAP. The CDR3 is 19 amino acids. V lost 3 bases, J lost 0 bases, and 11 bases stayed unmatched. The variable domain in full, with the rest retrieved from reference TRBV12-5 and TRBJ2-3, is DARVTQTPRHKVTEMGQEVTMRCQPILGHNTVFWYRQTMMQGLELLAYFRNRAPLDDSGMPKDRFSAEMPDATLATLKIQPSEPRDSAVYFCASGFIAGGPTISTDTQYFGPGTRLTVL.

V is TRBV6-5 and J is TRBJ2-3; TRBD2 agrees at 7 bases. The CDR3 extends over 13 amino acids. V shed 3 bases and J 6 bases; nucleotides not matched to a gene: 3. The germline V gene has CDR1 MNHEY and CDR2 SVGAGI. DNA for the CDR3: TGTGCCAGCAGTTATCGGCGGGGGGATACGCAGTATTTT. It yields the protein CASSYRRGDTQYF.

The rearrangement joins TRBV16 to TRBJ1-1, with D maybe TRBD1 (5 bases). The CDR3 covers 13 residues. The V end lost 6 bases, the J end lost 1 base, and 9 bases lay between the germline ends. Looked up from germline, CDR1 is KGHSY and CDR2 is FQNENV. The DNA for the CDR3 is TGTGCCAGCAGTGGAGACAGGAACACTGAAGCTTTCTTT. Amino acid sequence: CASSGDRNTEAFF.

CDR3 residues: CASSQGNYGYTF. CDR3 DNA sequence: TGTGCCAGCAGCCAGGGTAACTATGGCTACACCTTC. The chain recombines TRBV6-4 with TRBJ1-2; maybe TRBD1 (5 bases). V lost 6 bases and J lost 1, with 6 bases in between. This CDR3 is built from 12 residues. The germline gives CDR1 MRHNA, CDR2 SNTAGT.

The V gene is TRBV7-6, the J gene TRBJ2-5; a possible D gene is TRBD1 (6 bases). Germline CDR1 SGHVS, CDR2 FNYEAQ. V lost 3 bases and J 4 bases, leaving 18 bases between the germline ends. This CDR3 comprises 16 residues. In nucleotides, the CDR3 is TGTGCCAGCAGCTTTACTGAGACAGGCAGCGGAGAGACCCAGTACTTC. This codes for CASSFTETGSGETQYF.

The chain carries TRBV4-1 and TRBJ2-5; tentative D call: TRBD2 (7 bases). Germline V gene lookup returns CDR1 MGHRA and CDR2 YSYEKL. Trimming left V 0 bases short and J 4 bases short, with 15 bases between. The CDR3 totals 16 residues. In DNA form, the CDR3 reads TGCGCCAGCAGCCAAGATGTGGGGGGGCGCGGAGAGACCCAGTACTTC. It translates to CASSQDVGGRGETQYF.

This chain uses TRBV4-1 with TRBJ2-3, with D unclear. In germline, CDR1 is MGHRA, CDR2 YSYEKL. There are 11 residues in the CDR3. The V and J ends lost 3 bases and 3 bases respectively, with 1 base between them. The CDR3 loop reads CASSQTDTQYF. Here the CDR3 DNA reads TGCGCCAGCAGCCAGACAGATACGCAGTATTTT.

The V gene is TRBV6-1, the J gene TRBJ2-1; 8 positions match TRBD1. Germline lookup yields CDR1 MNHNS and CDR2 SASEGT. CDR3 size: 16 residues. J gave up 7 bases and V 2 bases, and 10 bases lay outside the gene matches. The CDR3 spells CASSEQGQGLGNEQFF. As DNA, the CDR3 is TGTGCCAGCAGTGAACAAGGACAGGGTCTCGGGAATGAGCAGTTCTTC.

This chain connects TRBV14 to TRBJ1-1, with 8 bases that match TRBD1. Trimming removed 3 bases from V and 1 base from J; junction bases left unmatched: 4. The length of the CDR3 is 15 residues. Germline V lookup: CDR1 SGHDN, CDR2 FVKESK. The CDR3 DNA sequence: TGTGCCAGCAGCCAGCGGACAGGGTGGAACACTGAAGCTTTCTTT. Translating gives CASSQRTGWNTEAFF. Full variable domain (outside the CDR3, taken from reference TRBV14 and TRBJ1-1): EAGVTQFPSHSVIEKGQTVTLRCDPISGHDNLYWYRRVMGKEIKFLLHFVKESKQDESGMPNNRFLAERTGGTYSTLKVQPAELEDSGVYFCASSQRTGWNTEAFFGQGTRLTVV.

V and J are TRBV7-2 and TRBJ2-5; no clear D. Germline V lookup: CDR1 SGHTA, CDR2 FQGNSA. This CDR3 spans 14 amino acids. Between the trimmed V and J ends, which lost 5 bases and 2 bases, there was a span of 12 bases. CDR3 amino acids: CASSTRTAQETQYF. The CDR3, as DNA: TGTGCCAGCAGCACGAGGACGGCTCAAGAGACCCAGTACTTC.